This T cell receptor (beta chain) derives from a study of cytomegalovirus exposure and HLA in healthy donors. Here immunoSEQ multiplex PCR was the method, and the copy in TCRdb shows in-frame clones only, minus some. This sample has over 200,000 clones, with about 86% found just once. This CDR3 has 15 residues. Germline CDR1 is MDHEN and CDR2 is SYDVKM. Germline trimming cut 5 bases from V and 3 bases from J; bases unmatched to any gene: 7. Study observations and caveats: Clusters of TCRs from the first cohort tended to co-occur in the roughly 120 validation repertoires (as a later analysis found).

Points on this clone: Its antigen is currently unknown.

The clonotype was recovered from a woman aged 18-35 years in good health and CMV-seronegative. The J gene is TRBJ2-1, the V gene TRBV28; TRBD2 matches 7 bases. The sequenced sample was PBMCs. The chain's CDR3 is CASSIPGGFYNEQFF. DNA for the CDR3: TGTGCCAGCAGTATTCCGGGAGGTTTCTACAATGAGCAGTTCTTC.